This T cell receptor beta chain derives from a study of blood T cells in healthy people across ages. Overall study results and limits: The fall in TCR beta diversity per million T cells was roughly linear with age.

As concerns this clonotype: Its matching antigen is unknown.

V trimming: 2 bases; J trimming: 8 bases; junction bases outside the gene matches: 6. CDR3 length equals 14 residues. Germline-derived CDR1 and CDR2 are ENHRY and SYGVKD. Every donor gave approximately 10 milliliters of peripheral blood. Sample-barcoded 5' priming and a J-beta primer mix drove a second PCR of roughly 6 to 12 cycles. Samples each returned at least 3 million CDR3-containing paired-end reads. Using its own MiXCR run on the 5' RACE reads, TCRdb lists one record per CDR3 protein. The data hold about 1.4 million distinct CDR3 sequences, with 59% observed a single time. The sequencing input was blood. This clonotype was sampled from a man between 18 and 29 years old in good health. This chain links TRBV10-3 with TRBJ1-2; 9 bases are shared with TRBD1. The CDR3 reads CAISERTGVVGYTF. The CDR3 nucleotides read TGTGCCATCAGTGAGAGGACAGGGGTGGTCGGCTACACCTTC.